One and the same sample provided the 18 T cell receptor beta chains below, sequenced in a study of T cell changes during pregnancy in multiple sclerosis. Using immunoSEQ multiplex PCR, the repertoire was profiled, and TCRdb retains in-frame clones only, with some absent. Altogether tens of thousands of clones are present, 91% being singletons, with the ten largest covering about 0.51%. The material was CD4+ T cells from peripheral blood mononuclear cells, obtained in the second trimester of pregnancy. These receptors all come from a female donor in good health, enrolled as a control in a pregnancy study.

This chain joins TRBV5-1 and TRBJ2-7; 11 bases are shared with TRBD2. The V gene's germline CDR1 is SGHRS and CDR2 YFSETQ. The CDR3 covers 18 residues. J gave up 0 bases and V 3 bases, and 11 bases lay outside the gene matches. The CDR3 is CASSWGTLAGERSYEQYF. For the CDR3, the DNA is TGCGCCAGCAGCTGGGGTACACTAGCGGGGGAACGCTCCTACGAGCAGTACTTC. The full variable domain, in which reference TRBV5-1 and TRBJ2-7 provide the parts outside the CDR3, is KAGVTQTPRYLIKTRGQQVTLSCSPISGHRSVSWYQQTPGQGLQFLFEYFSETQRNKGNFPGRFSGRQFSNSRSEMNVSTLELGDSALYLCASSWGTLAGERSYEQYFGPGTRLTVT.

The chain recombines TRBV5-4 with TRBJ2-7; 7 bases map to TRBD2. V trimming: 4 bases; J trimming: 5 bases; junction bases outside the gene matches: 12. The CDR3 consists of 15 residues. The germline gives CDR1 SGHNT, CDR2 YYREEE (reference sequence). The CDR3 loop is CASSPTGGSLDEQYF. CDR3 nucleotides: TGTGCCAGCAGCCCGACGGGCGGGAGTTTGGACGAGCAGTACTTC.

The J gene is TRBJ2-1, the V gene TRBV27; the D is unclear. CDR3 length: 16 residues. V was shortened by 2 bases and J by 4 bases, with 15 bases between the two germline ends. Germline values: CDR1 MNHEY, CDR2 SMNVEV (reference sequence). CDR3 bases: TGTGCCAGCAGTTTAAATTCCGCGGAACCTTACAATGAGCAGTTCTTC. This codes for CASSLNSAEPYNEQFF.

This clone has a single count. V usage is TRBV7-9 and J usage is TRBJ1-6; a possible D gene is TRBD1 (5 bases). The ends were cut back, 5 bases at V and 10 bases at J, with 12 bases in the middle. Germline values: CDR1 SEHNR, CDR2 FQNEAQ (reference sequence). The CDR3 totals 13 residues. Here the CDR3 DNA reads TGTGCCAGCAGCCCGGCGGGGGAGTCACCCCTCCACTTT. Protein sequence: CASSPAGESPLHF.

The CDR3: CASSLTGGGLREFF. The CDR3 coding sequence is TGTGCCAGCAGCTTGACAGGGGGGGGTCTCCGGGAGTTCTTC. This chain uses TRBV7-9 with TRBJ2-1, with 9 bases lining up with TRBD1. Trimming at V came to 3 bases and at J to 14 bases, leaving 11 bases not matched to a gene. The V gene's germline CDR1 is SEHNR and CDR2 FQNEAQ (reference sequence). The CDR3 is 14 residues long.

The genes are TRBV29-1 and TRBJ2-5; 9 bases match TRBD2. The junction had 5 bases not matched to a gene; V was cut back by 7 bases and J by 5 bases. CDR1 and CDR2 (germline): SQVTM, ANQGSEA. The CDR3 spans 12 residues. The CDR3: CSGDSGGETQYF. The CDR3 DNA reads TGCAGCGGGGATAGCGGGGGTGAGACCCAGTACTTC.

V and J are TRBV6-6 and TRBJ1-6; 7 nucleotides match TRBD1. This CDR3 is built from 14 residues. V was pared by 2 bases and J by 9 bases, with 4 bases of the junction left unmatched. Germline lookup yields CDR1 MNHNY and CDR2 SVGAGI (reference sequence). The CDR3 protein is CASSYRGLGSPLHF. In nucleotides, the CDR3 is TGTGCCAGCAGTTACAGGGGGCTCGGTTCACCCCTCCACTTT.

V and J are TRBV5-1 and TRBJ2-1, with D uncertain. Germline values: CDR1 SGHRS, CDR2 YFSETQ. This CDR3 has 14 residues. V lost 5 bases and J lost 1, with 10 bases in between. The CDR3 DNA follows: TGCGCCAGCAGTTCTGCCGGGTCCTACAATGAGCAGTTCTTC. Its translation is CASSSAGSYNEQFF.

This rearrangement joins TRBV10-1 to TRBJ1-4; 8 nucleotides line up with TRBD1. Germline V gene lookup returns CDR1 WNHNN and CDR2 SYGVQD (reference sequence). The ends lost 7 bases at V and 8 bases at J; junction bases unmatched: 15. The CDR3 extends over 16 amino acids. The CDR3 protein is CASIERLQGEEEKLFF. The CDR3 region has the DNA TGCGCCAGCATCGAAAGGTTACAGGGGGAGGAGGAAAAACTGTTTTTT.

V and J are TRBV11-1 and TRBJ2-7; the D is unclear. V was shortened by 5 bases and J by 5 bases, with 7 bases between the two germline ends. The V gene's germline CDR1 is SGHAT and CDR2 FQDESV (reference sequence). This CDR3 is 11 amino acids long. Here the CDR3 reads CASSGQHEQYF. As DNA, the CDR3 is TGTGCCAGCAGCGGGCAGCACGAGCAGTACTTC.

This chain uses TRBV7-9 with TRBJ2-5, with 8 positions matching TRBD2. The CDR3 has 15 amino acids. The junction had 2 bases not matched to a gene; V was cut back by 1 base and J by 1 base. Germline lookup yields CDR1 SEHNR and CDR2 FQNEAQ (reference sequence). CDR3 region: CASSLGSGIQETQYF. CDR3 bases: TGTGCCAGCAGCTTAGGTAGCGGGATCCAAGAGACCCAGTACTTC.

The chain links TRBV18 to TRBJ2-4; 11 bases are a match to TRBD2. The CDR3 contains 15 residues. Germline assignment: CDR1 KGHSH and CDR2 LQKENI. With 4 bases clipped from V and 4 bases from J, the junction kept 3 bases outside the gene matches. The CDR3 spells CASSRGTSGKNIQYF. CDR3 DNA: TGTGCCAGCTCACGGGGGACTAGCGGTAAAAACATTCAGTACTTC.

This chain links TRBV28 with TRBJ2-3; no clear D gene. From germline, CDR1 is MDHEN and CDR2 SYDVKM. V was shortened by 3 bases and J by 3 bases, with 4 bases between the two germline ends. The CDR3 is 12 amino acids. The CDR3 region is CASSFTTDTQYF. In nucleotides, the CDR3 is TGTGCCAGCAGTTTCACAACAGATACGCAGTATTTT.

The V gene is TRBV7-9, the J gene TRBJ2-2, with a tentative D call TRBD2 (5 bases). The germline V and J ends were trimmed by 1 base and 3 bases, with 12 bases remaining between them. The CDR3 is made up of 16 amino acids. CDR1 and CDR2 from the germline V gene are SEHNR and FQNEAQ (reference sequence). In DNA form, the CDR3 reads TGTGCCAGCAGCTTAGGTGGCAGCGGTTACACCGGGGAGCTGTTTTTT. Residues: CASSLGGSGYTGELFF.

The CDR3 coding sequence is TGTGCCAGCAGTTACCCCTCGACAGGGAACACTGAAGCTTTCTTT. Encoded protein: CASSYPSTGNTEAFF. The chain employs TRBV6-5 and TRBJ1-1, with D perhaps TRBD1 (6 bases). In germline, CDR1 is MNHEY, CDR2 SVGAGI. The CDR3 length is 15 residues. Trimming took 2 bases from V and 1 from J, leaving 11 bases between them.

The V gene is TRBV28, the J gene TRBJ2-7, with D possibly being TRBD2 (5 bases). V was pared by 3 bases and J by 6 bases, with 15 bases between. CDR3 size: 14 residues. The germline CDR1 and CDR2 sequences are MDHEN and SYDVKM. The CDR3 DNA follows: TGTGCCAGCAGTTTCGAGGACCGAGGAGGCGAGCAGTACTTC. The encoded protein is CASSFEDRGGEQYF.

The genes are TRBV9 and TRBJ2-4; tentatively, D is TRBD2 (6 bases). Trimming stripped 2 bases from V and 9 bases from J, with 15 bases between. The CDR3 extends over 14 amino acids. Germline V lookup: CDR1 SGDLS, CDR2 YYNGEE. The CDR3 coding sequence is TGTGCCAGCAGCGTGGGGCAGGGAGGTAGCATTCAGTACTTC. This gives the protein CASSVGQGGSIQYF.

This clone was found a few times. This chain connects TRBV7-9 to TRBJ2-7; 7 nucleotides match TRBD1. CDR1 SEHNR and CDR2 FQNEAQ come from the germline V gene (reference sequence). The CDR3 consists of 15 residues. Trimming removed 4 bases from V and 2 bases from J; junction bases left unmatched: 8. CDR3: CASSSQLGQTYEQYF. The CDR3 DNA sequence: TGTGCCAGCAGCTCCCAATTGGGACAGACCTACGAGCAGTACTTC.